The 13 T cell receptor beta chains below were found in one sample sequenced in a study of a mutant IDH1 vaccine in newly diagnosed glioma. The table came from immunoSEQ multiplex PCR; TCRdb's copy has only in-frame clones and leaves some out. The sample lists 110,000 or so clones, 90% occurring once. Time point reported: week 11, during vaccination. In the vaccine, a single dose held 300 ug of the mutant IDH1 20-mer peptide, along with topical imiquimod. Their specific antigens are unknown. Sequences were derived from PBMCs, sampled from a glioma patient whose treatment included an IDH1 peptide vaccine. Source of these receptors: a woman aged 45-65 years with glioma.

CDR3 coding DNA: TGTGCCAGCAGTTTCGTCGGACTAGCTGCGAACACCGGGGAGCTGTTTTTT. It translates to CASSFVGLAANTGELFF. The V and J genes are TRBV27 and TRBJ2-2, with 8 nucleotides matching TRBD2. Germline CDR1 MNHEY, CDR2 SMNVEV (reference sequence). The V and J ends lost 3 bases and 0 bases, in that order; junction bases with no gene match: 6. The CDR3 sequence is 17 residues long.

The gene calls are TRBV28 and TRBJ2-7; D is unresolved. The CDR3 sequence is 10 residues long. Trimming took 5 bases from V and 6 from J, leaving 5 bases between them. CDR1 and CDR2 (germline): MDHEN, SYDVKM. CDR3 region: CASSQSEQYF. CDR3 DNA sequence: TGTGCCAGCAGTCAATCCGAGCAGTACTTC. The variable domain in full, completed from reference TRBV28 and TRBJ2-7, reads DVKVTQSSRYLVKRTGEKVFLECVQDMDHENMFWYRQDPGLGLRLIYFSYDVKMKEKGDIPEGYSVSREKKERFSLILESASTNQTSMYLCASSQSEQYFGPGTRLTVT.

The V and J genes are TRBV11-2 and TRBJ2-3, with 7 bases matching TRBD2. This CDR3 has 14 amino acids. J gave up 3 bases and V 4 bases, and 4 bases lay outside the gene matches. Looked up from germline, CDR1 is SGHAT and CDR2 is FQNNGV. The CDR3 DNA follows: TGTGCCAGCAGCTCCGGGCGGGAGACAGATACGCAGTATTTT. Translating gives CASSSGRETDTQYF.

The rearrangement uses TRBV5-1 and TRBJ1-2; 10 positions match TRBD1. This CDR3 spans 15 amino acids. Germline V gene lookup returns CDR1 SGHRS and CDR2 YFSETQ. V shed 0 bases and J 7 bases; nucleotides not matched to a gene: 6. The CDR3 loop reads CASSLVDRGQGGYTF. The DNA of the CDR3 is TGCGCCAGCAGCTTGGTAGACAGGGGGCAGGGTGGCTACACCTTC. The full variable domain, rest sourced from reference TRBV5-1 and TRBJ1-2, is KAGVTQTPRYLIKTRGQQVTLSCSPISGHRSVSWYQQTPGQGLQFLFEYFSETQRNKGNFPGRFSGRQFSNSRSEMNVSTLELGDSALYLCASSLVDRGQGGYTFGSGTRLTVV.

This clone was observed a single time. The chain carries TRBV9 and TRBJ1-5, with D maybe TRBD1 (5 bases). The germline V gene encodes CDR1 SGDLS and CDR2 YYNGEE. The germline V and J ends were trimmed by 0 bases and 1 base, with 11 bases remaining between them. The CDR3 has 16 residues. The CDR3 sequence is CASSVGRGRSNQPQHF. The CDR3 DNA reads TGTGCCAGCAGCGTAGGAAGGGGAAGAAGCAATCAGCCCCAGCATTTT.

V is TRBV15 and J is TRBJ2-2; TRBD2 matches 11 bases. V shed 3 bases and J 6 bases; nucleotides not matched to a gene: 6. The CDR3 has 16 amino acids. Germline CDR1 is LNHNV and CDR2 is YYDKDF (reference sequence). Here the CDR3 reads CATSRGVAGGPGELFF. The CDR3 coding sequence is TGTGCCACCAGCAGGGGAGTAGCGGGAGGGCCCGGGGAGCTGTTTTTT.

The V call is TRBV5-1, the J call TRBJ1-1; D may be TRBD1 (6 bases). CDR1 is SGHRS, CDR2 YFSETQ, per germline. Trimming took 2 bases from V and 4 from J, leaving 12 bases between them. The CDR3 is 14 amino acids. Here the CDR3 DNA reads TGCGCCAGCAGCTTACGGACAGCGGGCACTGAAGCTTTCTTT. Protein product: CASSLRTAGTEAFF.

V gene TRBV27 combines with J gene TRBJ2-7, with 10 bases fitting TRBD1. This CDR3 comprises 14 residues. Germline loops: CDR1 MNHEY, CDR2 SMNVEV (reference sequence). V lost 6 bases and J lost 5; bases outside the gene matches: 7. The CDR3 region is CASSPGTGAHEQYF. For the CDR3, the DNA is TGTGCCAGCAGCCCCGGGACAGGGGCGCACGAGCAGTACTTC.

The chain has TRBV2 and TRBJ1-5, with D maybe TRBD1 (5 bases). This CDR3 is 14 amino acids long. The ends were cut back, 3 bases at V and 3 bases at J, with 9 bases in the middle. The germline V gene has CDR1 SNHLY and CDR2 FYNNEI. The CDR3 DNA is TGTGCCAGCAGTGATCGACAGCTCAATCAGCCCCAGCATTTT. It specifies CASSDRQLNQPQHF.

V and J are TRBV28 and TRBJ2-7; the D gene is possibly TRBD2 (6 bases). Trimming took off 3 bases at V and 4 bases at J, with 10 bases between the two ends. The CDR3 sequence is 13 residues long. The germline CDR1 and CDR2 sequences are MDHEN and SYDVKM. CDR3 DNA: TGTGCCAGCAGTTTCGGGGGAAGATACGAGCAGTACTTC. Amino acids: CASSFGGRYEQYF.

This clone has a single count. The chain recombines TRBV30 with TRBJ1-5; D possibly corresponds to TRBD1 (6 bases). This CDR3 comprises 15 residues. The germline gives CDR1 GTSNPN, CDR2 SVGIG (reference sequence). Between the trimmed V and J ends, which lost 0 bases and 8 bases, there was a span of 17 bases. The CDR3 here is CAWSVGGQRGKPQHF. CDR3 sequence (DNA): TGTGCCTGGAGTGTAGGGGGTCAGCGAGGAAAGCCCCAGCATTTT.

This chain joins TRBV7-8 and TRBJ1-6; D gene uncertain. Trimming removed 2 bases from V and 10 bases from J, with 3 bases in between. This CDR3 is 11 amino acids long. Germline assignment: CDR1 SGHVS and CDR2 FQNEAQ. The CDR3 reads CASSLSSPLHF. The CDR3 DNA reads TGTGCCAGCAGCTTAAGCTCACCCCTCCACTTT.

V is TRBV15 and J is TRBJ2-5; TRBD2 agrees at 9 bases. The CDR3 is 15 residues long. CDR1 LNHNV and CDR2 YYDKDF come from the germline V gene (reference sequence). V shed 0 bases, J shed 4 bases, and the junction held 3 bases outside the gene matches. The DNA for the CDR3 is TGTGCCACCAGCAGAGAAGGAGCGGGAGGAGAGACCCAGTACTTC. Translated: CATSREGAGGETQYF. The full variable domain, in which reference TRBV15 and TRBJ2-5 provide the parts outside the CDR3, is DAMVIQNPRYQVTQFGKPVTLSCSQTLNHNVMYWYQQKSSQAPKLLFHYYDKDFNNEADTPDNFQSRRPNTSFCFLDIRSPGLGDTAMYLCATSREGAGGETQYFGPGTRLLVL.